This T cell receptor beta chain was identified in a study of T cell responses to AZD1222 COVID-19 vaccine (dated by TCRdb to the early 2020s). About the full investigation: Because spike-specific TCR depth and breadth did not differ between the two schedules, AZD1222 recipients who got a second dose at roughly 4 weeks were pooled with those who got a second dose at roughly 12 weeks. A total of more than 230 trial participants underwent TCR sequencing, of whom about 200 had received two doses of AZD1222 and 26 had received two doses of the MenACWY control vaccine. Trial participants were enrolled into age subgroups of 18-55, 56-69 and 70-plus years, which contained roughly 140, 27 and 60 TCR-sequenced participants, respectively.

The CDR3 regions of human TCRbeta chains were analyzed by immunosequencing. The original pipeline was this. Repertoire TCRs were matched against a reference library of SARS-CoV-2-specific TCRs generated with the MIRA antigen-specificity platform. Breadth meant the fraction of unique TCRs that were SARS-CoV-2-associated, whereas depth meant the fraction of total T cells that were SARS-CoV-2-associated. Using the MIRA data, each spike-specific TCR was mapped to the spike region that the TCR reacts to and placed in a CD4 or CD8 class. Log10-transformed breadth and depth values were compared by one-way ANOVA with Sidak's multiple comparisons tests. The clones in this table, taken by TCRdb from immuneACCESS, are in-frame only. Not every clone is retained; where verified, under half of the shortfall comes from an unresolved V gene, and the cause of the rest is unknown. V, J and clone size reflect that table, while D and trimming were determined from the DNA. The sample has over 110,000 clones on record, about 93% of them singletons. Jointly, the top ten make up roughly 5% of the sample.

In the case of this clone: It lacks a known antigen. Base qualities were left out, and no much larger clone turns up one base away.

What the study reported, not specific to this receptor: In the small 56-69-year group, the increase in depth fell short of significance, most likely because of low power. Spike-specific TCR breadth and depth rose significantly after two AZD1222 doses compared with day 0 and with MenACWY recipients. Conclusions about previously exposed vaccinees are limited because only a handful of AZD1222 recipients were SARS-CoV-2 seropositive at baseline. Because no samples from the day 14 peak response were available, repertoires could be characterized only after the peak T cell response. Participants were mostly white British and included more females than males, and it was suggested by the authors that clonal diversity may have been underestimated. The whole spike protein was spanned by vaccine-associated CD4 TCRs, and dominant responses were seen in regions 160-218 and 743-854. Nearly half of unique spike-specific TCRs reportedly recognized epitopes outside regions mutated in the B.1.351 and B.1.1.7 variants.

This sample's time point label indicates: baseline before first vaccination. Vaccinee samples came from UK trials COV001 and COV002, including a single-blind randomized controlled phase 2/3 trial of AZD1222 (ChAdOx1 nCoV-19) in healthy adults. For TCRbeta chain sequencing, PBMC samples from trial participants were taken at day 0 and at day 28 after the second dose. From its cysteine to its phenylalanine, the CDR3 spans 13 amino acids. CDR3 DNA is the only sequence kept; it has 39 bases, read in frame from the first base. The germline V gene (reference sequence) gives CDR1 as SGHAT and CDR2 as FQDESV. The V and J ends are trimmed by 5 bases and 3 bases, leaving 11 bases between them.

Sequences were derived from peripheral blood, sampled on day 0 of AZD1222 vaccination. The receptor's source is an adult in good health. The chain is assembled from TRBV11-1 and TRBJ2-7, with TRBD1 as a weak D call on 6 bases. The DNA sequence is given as TGTGCCAGCAGCCGACAGGAGCACTACGAGCAGTACTTC. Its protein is CASSRQEHYEQYF.